This T cell receptor beta chain was observed in a study of T cells in localized non-small cell lung cancer. Per the germline V gene, CDR1 is KGHSH and CDR2 is LQKENI. The CDR3 extends over 15 amino acids. V lost 3 bases, J lost 6 bases, and 5 bases stayed unmatched. On this clone itself: What it binds is not known.

Study findings and constraints: Adjacent lung had a median around 60 of the 100 largest tumor clones. Clonality of T cells reached its maximum in uninvolved adjacent lung, surpassing tumor.

Profiling relied on immunoSEQ multiplex PCR, and the TCRdb table lists in-frame clones only, not all of them. The sample has 30,000 to 45,000 clones, 80% to 90% seen once. This chain connects TRBV18 to TRBJ2-2; TRBD1 agrees at 9 bases. The receptor's source is a woman between 40 and 69 years old with stage I lung adenocarcinoma. Sequencing used peripheral blood, obtained before any cancer treatment. In DNA, the CDR3 is TGTGCCAGCTCACCGGGACAGGGACAGTCCGGGGAGCTGTTTTTT. Translating gives CASSPGQGQSGELFF. The full variable domain, its missing parts supplied by reference TRBV18 and TRBJ2-2, is NAGVMQNPRHLVRRRGQEARLRCSPMKGHSHVYWYRQLPEEGLKFMVYLQKENIIDESGMPKERFSAEFPKEGPSILRIQQVVRGDSAAYFCASSPGQGQSGELFFGEGSRLTVL.